A single sample is the source of the 9 T cell receptor beta chains below, sequenced in a study of cytomegalovirus exposure and HLA in healthy donors. Primers for the PCR totalled 60 Vbeta and 13 Jbeta. Here immunoSEQ multiplex PCR was the method, and the copy in TCRdb shows in-frame clones only, minus some. The data show fewer than 150,000 clones, approximately 67% seen once. Sequencing input: PBMCs. The receptors originated from a man aged 18 to 35 in good health and CMV-seropositive.

V is TRBV5-1 and J is TRBJ2-2; 12 nucleotides agree with TRBD2. After removal of 7 bases from V and 5 bases from J, the junction contained 12 bases not matched to a gene. CDR1 is SGHRS and CDR2 is YFSETQ in the germline V gene. CDR3 length: 17 amino acids. This CDR3 reads CASRDQLAGGDTGELFF. CDR3 nucleotides: TGCGCCAGCCGAGACCAACTAGCGGGGGGAGATACCGGGGAGCTGTTTTTT.

This clone was detected only a few times. V gene TRBV5-1 combines with J gene TRBJ2-1; 10 bases map to TRBD2. Trimming took 0 bases from V and 5 from J; bases not matched to a gene: 2. This CDR3 contains 15 residues. Germline-derived CDR1 and CDR2 are SGHRS and YFSETQ. The CDR3 sequence: CASSLVLAGNNEQFF. CDR3 DNA: TGCGCCAGCAGCTTGGTACTAGCGGGGAACAATGAGCAGTTCTTC.

V and J are TRBV11-2 and TRBJ2-7; D unclear. Germline V gene lookup returns CDR1 SGHAT and CDR2 FQNNGV. This CDR3 region has 11 residues. V lost 5 bases to trimming and J lost 6 bases, with 8 bases between them. The CDR3 protein is CASSVYIEQYF. The CDR3 DNA reads TGTGCCAGCAGCGTTTACATCGAGCAGTACTTC.

The rearrangement joins TRBV6-1 to TRBJ2-3; 9 bases are shared with TRBD2. Trimming at V came to 0 bases and at J to 3 bases, leaving 4 bases not matched to a gene. The CDR3 consists of 16 residues. Germline V gene data show CDR1 as MNHNS and CDR2 as SASEGT. The CDR3: CASSEAKRGATDTQYF. The CDR3 DNA reads as TGTGCCAGCAGTGAAGCGAAGCGGGGGGCAACAGATACGCAGTATTTT.

This chain links TRBV4-1 with TRBJ1-2; 7 bases line up with TRBD1. The V gene end was trimmed by 1 base and the J gene end by 6 bases; junction bases not matched to a gene: 11. Germline-derived CDR1 and CDR2 are MGHRA and YSYEKL. This CDR3 has 16 residues. Here the CDR3 reads CASSQAYRDSQDGYTF. The CDR3 DNA follows: TGCGCCAGCAGCCAAGCCTACCGGGACAGCCAGGATGGCTACACCTTC.

The rearrangement links TRBV7-6 to TRBJ2-3; TRBD2 might be the D (5 bases). The CDR3 sequence is 15 residues long. Germline lookup yields CDR1 SGHVS and CDR2 FNYEAQ. Trimming cost V 1 base and J 0 bases, with 8 bases left between them. The chain's CDR3 is CASSLGGPSTDTQYF. In DNA, the CDR3 is TGTGCCAGCAGCTTAGGAGGGCCCAGCACAGATACGCAGTATTTT.

This chain links TRBV10-2 with TRBJ2-3; no firm D call. This CDR3 has 14 amino acids. Trimming stripped 3 bases from V and 2 bases from J, with 9 bases between. The germline V gene encodes CDR1 WSHSY and CDR2 SAAADI. In DNA, the CDR3 is TGCGCCAGCAGTGACTTGGGCCCCACAGATACGCAGTATTTT. This codes for CASSDLGPTDTQYF.

This sequence joins TRBV7-9 and TRBJ2-1; TRBD2 matches at 14 bases. The junction had 7 bases not matched to a gene; V was cut back by 5 bases and J by 4 bases. CDR3 size: 17 residues. From germline, CDR1 is SEHNR and CDR2 FQNEAQ (reference sequence). CDR3 DNA: TGTGCCAGCAGCCGCGGGACTAGCGGGGGAGGGTACAATGAGCAGTTCTTC. Protein: CASSRGTSGGGYNEQFF. Together with reference TRBV7-9 and TRBJ2-1, the CDR3 gives the full variable domain: DTGVSQNPRHKITKRGQNVTFRCDPISEHNRLYWYRQTLGQGPEFLTYFQNEAQLEKSRLLSDRFSAERPKGSFSTLEIQRTEQGDSAMYLCASSRGTSGGGYNEQFFGPGTRLTVL.

This chain connects TRBV5-1 to TRBJ1-2; 8 nucleotides align to TRBD1. This CDR3 has 16 amino acids. V trimming: 0 bases; J trimming: 8 bases; junction bases outside the gene matches: 12. CDR1 is SGHRS and CDR2 is YFSETQ in the germline V gene. The CDR3 nucleotides read TGCGCCAGCAGCTTGGTTAGTGGGCAGGGGGCAAGAGGCTACACCTTC. Protein product: CASSLVSGQGARGYTF.